The 10 T cell receptor beta chains below all came from one sample that was sequenced in a study of neurological immune-mediated disorders. Each CDR3 protein is one row after TCRdb ran MiXCR on the 5' RACE reads. The sample yields roughly 70,000 distinct CDR3 sequences, around 5.2% seen once. Input material: PBMCs. All receptors come from a woman aged 25 to 39 with multiple sclerosis.

This clonotype was counted at least ten times. This chain joins TRBV5-1 and TRBJ2-3, with TRBD2 identical over 8 bases. CDR1 is SGHRS, CDR2 YFSETQ, per germline. Losses at the gene ends were 2 bases for V and 3 bases for J; bases not matched to a gene: 5. The CDR3 sequence is 15 residues long. The CDR3 DNA reads TGCGCCAGCAGCTTCGGGACTAGTCAAACAGATACGCAGTATTTT. Encoded protein: CASSFGTSQTDTQYF.

This chain joins TRBV12-3 or TRBV12-4 and TRBJ1-6; no reliable D call. The CDR3 spans 14 residues. V was cut by 5 bases and J by 9 bases, with 14 bases left in between. For the CDR3, the DNA is TGTGCCAGCAGTAGGACTCCCGAAGGTTCACCCCTCCACTTT. Translated: CASSRTPEGSPLHF.

This sequence joins TRBV29-1 and TRBJ1-2, with D maybe TRBD1 (5 bases). The CDR3 sequence is 14 residues long. Trimming left V 4 bases short and J 6 bases short, with 18 bases between. Germline V lookup: CDR1 SQVTM, CDR2 ANQGSEA. The CDR3 protein is CSVAQGGVADGYTF. Here the CDR3 DNA reads TGCAGCGTTGCTCAGGGAGGGGTTGCGGATGGCTACACCTTC.

This clonotype appeared many times. The rearrangement links TRBV12-3 or TRBV12-4 to TRBJ1-3, with D unclear. CDR3 length: 13 residues. Trimming left V 7 bases short and J 1 base short, with 8 bases between. The CDR3, as DNA: TGTGCCAGCACCGTCCAGTCTGGAAACACCATATATTTT. Amino acid sequence: CASTVQSGNTIYF.

This clonotype was counted many times. This chain joins TRBV5-5 and TRBJ2-1; 10 bases map to TRBD1. The junction had 3 bases not matched to a gene; V was cut back by 3 bases and J by 3 bases. The germline V gene has CDR1 SGHKS and CDR2 YYEKEE (reference sequence). This CDR3 is built from 15 residues. The CDR3 sequence: CASSSRDRGYNEQFF. The CDR3 coding sequence is TGTGCCAGCAGCTCCCGGGACAGGGGCTACAATGAGCAGTTCTTC.

As concerns this clonotype: Given a much more abundant clone one base away, this may be a read error. V usage is TRBV15 and J usage is TRBJ1-5; a weak D match, TRBD1 (5 bases). Germline-derived CDR1 and CDR2 are LNHNV and YYDKDF (reference sequence). V was pared by 5 bases and J by 3 bases, with 17 bases between. This CDR3 is built from 16 residues. The CDR3, as DNA: TGTGCCACCAGCCTCCTGGGGGACCGAAACAATCAGCCCCAGCATTTT. This sequence encodes CATSLLGDRNNQPQHF.

This clonotype appeared a few times. The chain uses TRBV5-1 and TRBJ2-3; tentatively, D is TRBD2 (5 bases). The CDR3 contains 15 residues. Trimming shortened V by 3 bases and J by 4 bases, and 15 bases separated the two germline ends. The V gene's germline CDR1 is SGHRS and CDR2 YFSETQ. The CDR3 reads CASSSGHAGADTQYF. The CDR3 DNA reads as TGCGCCAGCAGCTCCGGTCATGCGGGTGCAGATACGCAGTATTTT.

This clonotype occurred many times. In DNA form, the CDR3 reads TGTGCCAGCAGCGCGCTAGGGGAGGGCACAGATACGCAGTATTTT. Protein: CASSALGEGTDTQYF. The chain recombines TRBV6-5 with TRBJ2-3; D perhaps matches TRBD2 (6 bases). CDR1 MNHEY and CDR2 SVGAGI come from the germline V gene. The CDR3 spans 15 residues. V was shortened by 6 bases and J by 1 base, with 14 bases between the two germline ends.

This clonotype was seen many times. The V and J genes are TRBV5-6 and TRBJ2-1; D gene unclear. V gave up 0 bases and J gave up 5 bases, with 12 bases separating them. Germline loops: CDR1 SGHDT, CDR2 YYEEEE. The CDR3 covers 15 residues. CDR3: CASSLVADRDNEQFF. The CDR3 nucleotides read TGTGCCAGCAGCTTGGTGGCGGATCGGGACAATGAGCAGTTCTTC.

The genes are TRBV7-9 and TRBJ2-2; D uncertain. CDR1 is SEHNR, CDR2 FQNEAQ, per germline (reference sequence). The CDR3 length is 14 residues. With 3 bases removed from V and 6 bases from J, the gap between germline ends came to 11 bases. CDR3 nucleotides: TGTGCCAGCAGCTTGGGCCGACCCCCCGGGGAGCTGTTTTTT. Translated: CASSLGRPPGELFF.